Here is one T cell receptor (beta chain) with its context. Produced via immunoSEQ multiplex PCR; TCRdb's table is partial and in-frame only. The table has tens of thousands of clones, 85% to 95% seen once. The data originate from a study of technical replicates of blood from a handful of donors. CDR1 and CDR2 from the germline V gene are MGHDK and SYGVNS. The CDR3 runs to 16 residues. The junction had 14 bases not matched to a gene; V was cut back by 6 bases and J by 6 bases. This TCR derives from a human donor in good health. Material for sequencing was T cells isolated from PBMCs. This rearrangement joins TRBV25-1 to TRBJ1-2, with 9 bases lining up with TRBD1. CDR3 in amino acids: CASSTFTGTGNDGYTF. The DNA of the CDR3 is TGTGCCAGCAGCACCTTTACCGGGACAGGGAATGATGGCTACACCTTC.